Listed here are 22 T cell receptor beta chains from one sample, sequenced in a study of identical twins. TCRdb redid the calling of the 5' RACE reads with MiXCR, one entry per CDR3 protein. The table includes around 530,000 distinct CDR3 sequences, 15% detected once. The data were also submitted as part of a second study, on yellow fever vaccine responses in identical twins.

The sequencing input was CD4+ T cells sorted from blood. Receptors were obtained from a woman between 18 and 29 years old in good health.

This clonotype was counted at least ten times. This sequence joins TRBV5-1 and TRBJ2-3; 8 nucleotides line up with TRBD1. Trimming took 4 bases from V and 6 from J; bases not matched to a gene: 4. The CDR3 totals 13 residues. CDR1 SGHRS and CDR2 YFSETQ come from the germline V gene. The CDR3 DNA is TGCGCCAGCAGCCCTCAGGGGGCTGATACGCAGTATTTT. Translated, it gives CASSPQGADTQYF.

V is TRBV5-1 and J is TRBJ2-2; TRBD1 might be the D (6 bases). V lost 5 bases, J lost 1 base, and 12 bases lay in between. CDR1 SGHRS and CDR2 YFSETQ come from the germline V gene. This CDR3 contains 15 residues. The CDR3 region is CASRVGQQNTGELFF. CDR3 DNA: TGCGCCAGCAGAGTCGGACAGCAGAACACCGGGGAGCTGTTTTTT.

The chain recombines TRBV6-2 or TRBV6-3 with TRBJ1-2; D is perhaps TRBD1 (6 bases). Germline CDR1 MNHEY, CDR2 SVGEGT. The CDR3 length is 16 residues. The V end was cut by 3 bases, the J end by 4 bases, with 18 bases between. In nucleotides, the CDR3 is TGTGCCAGCAGTTATCCCCGAGGAGGGGGACGCTATGGCTACACCTTC. Protein product: CASSYPRGGGRYGYTF.

The CDR3 loop reads CASSSGLTPVVGETQYF. The DNA of the CDR3 is TGTGCCAGCAGCTCGGGACTTACGCCTGTAGTCGGGGAGACCCAGTACTTC. This chain connects TRBV3-1 to TRBJ2-5; tentative D call: TRBD2 (6 bases). The CDR3 has 17 amino acids. The germline V gene has CDR1 LGHDT and CDR2 YNNKEL (reference sequence). V was trimmed by 5 bases and J by 5 bases, leaving 24 bases between them.

This clonotype was counted ten times or more. CDR3 coding DNA: TGTGCCAGCAGTCGTGGCTATAATGAAAAACTGTTTTTT. This encodes CASSRGYNEKLFF. The chain couples TRBV6-1 to TRBJ1-4; no firm D call. The germline V gene encodes CDR1 MNHNS and CDR2 SASEGT. The CDR3 runs to 13 residues. Trimming stripped 5 bases from V and 4 bases from J, with 8 bases between.

The genes are TRBV18 and TRBJ2-1; TRBD1 or TRBD2 may be the D gene (8 bases each). This CDR3 contains 19 residues. Per the germline V gene, CDR1 is KGHSH and CDR2 is LQKENI. Trimming pared 9 bases from V and 8 bases from J, leaving 35 bases between. DNA for the CDR3: TGTGCCAGTTCATGGATGGACAGGGCCTTACTAGCGGAGGTCGATGAGCAGTTCTTC. It translates to CASSWMDRALLAEVDEQFF.

This clonotype was counted a few times. Germline is not matched at one junction end, which may reflect a read error. V gene TRBV12-3 or TRBV12-4 combines with J gene TRBJ2-1; 14 bases align to TRBD2. The CDR3 spans 18 residues. The CDR3 sequence is CACSHGLAGGRQGNEQFF. For the CDR3, the DNA is TGTGCCTGCAGCCACGGACTAGCGGGGGGCCGGCAGGGCAATGAGCAGTTCTTC.

This clonotype has just a few counts. The chain is built from TRBV20-1 and TRBJ1-2, with TRBD1 identical over 7 bases. The J segment lost 8 bases and the V segment lost 6 bases, leaving 9 bases of the junction unmatched. The CDR3 totals 12 residues. Looked up from germline, CDR1 is DFQATT and CDR2 is SNEGSKA (reference sequence). CDR3 sequence: CSARQGVGGYTF. The CDR3 DNA reads as TGCAGTGCCAGACAGGGTGTCGGGGGCTACACCTTC.

The V and J genes are TRBV5-1 and TRBJ2-7; D perhaps matches TRBD2 (6 bases). Germline V gives CDR1 SGHRS, CDR2 YFSETQ. The length of the CDR3 is 15 residues. Trimming stripped 1 base from V and 1 base from J, with 12 bases between. CDR3 sequence: CASSLKAGGSYEQYF. The CDR3 nucleotides read TGCGCCAGCAGCTTGAAAGCGGGCGGGTCCTACGAGCAGTACTTC.

A few counts support this clonotype. The rearrangement links TRBV12-3 or TRBV12-4 to TRBJ2-3; D gene uncertain. The CDR3 consists of 12 residues. Trimming took 7 bases from V and 2 from J, leaving 7 bases between them. CDR3 coding DNA: TGTGCCAGCACCCGTAACACAGATACGCAGTATTTT. Translation: CASTRNTDTQYF.

The V call is TRBV7-9, the J call TRBJ2-1; D is ambiguous. Germline lookup yields CDR1 SEHNR and CDR2 FQNEAQ (reference sequence). This CDR3 contains 15 residues. The V end lost 1 base, the J end lost 7 bases, and 14 bases lay between the germline ends. The CDR3 here is CASSLVLGNVNEQFF. The CDR3 DNA reads TGTGCCAGCAGCTTAGTCCTAGGGAACGTGAATGAGCAGTTCTTC.

This clonotype turned up a few times. The chain uses TRBV28 and TRBJ2-7; D remains unclear. Germline CDR1 reads MDHEN; CDR2 reads SYDVKM. CDR3 length: 13 residues. Trimming shortened V by 2 bases and J by 4 bases, and 9 bases separated the two germline ends. Here the CDR3 DNA reads TGTGCCAGCAGTTTACTGGGCGGATACGAGCAGTACGTC. Amino acids: CASSLLGGYEQYV.

A few counts support this clonotype. V gene TRBV7-9 combines with J gene TRBJ2-3; possibly TRBD2 for D (5 bases). Germline-derived CDR1 and CDR2 are SEHNR and FQNEAQ (reference sequence). Trimming removed 2 bases at V and 3 bases at J, with 15 bases between. The CDR3 has 16 amino acids. The CDR3 reads CASSLILSGGTDTQYF. Written as DNA, the CDR3 is TGTGCCAGCAGCTTAATCCTCAGCGGTGGAACAGATACGCAGTATTTT.

This clonotype was found a few times. The genes are TRBV18 and TRBJ2-7; the D gene could be TRBD1 or TRBD2 (5 bases each). This CDR3 region has 13 residues. The germline V and J ends were trimmed by 3 bases and 6 bases, with 12 bases remaining between them. Per germline, CDR1 KGHSH and CDR2 LQKENI. The CDR3 DNA follows: TGTGCCAGCTCACCGGGGGTTGCCGTCGAGCAGTACGTC. Its translation is CASSPGVAVEQYV.

The sample holds a few counts of this clonotype. The rearrangement joins TRBV4-2 to TRBJ1-1; D unresolved. The V end lost 3 bases, the J end lost 4 bases, and 9 bases lay between the germline ends. From germline, CDR1 is LGHNA and CDR2 YNFKEQ. The CDR3 length is 13 residues. The CDR3 DNA follows: TGTGCCAGCAGCCATCCCATAAGCACTGAAGCTTTCTTT. It yields the protein CASSHPISTEAFF.

This clonotype was counted between two and nine times. The V call is TRBV12-3 or TRBV12-4, the J call TRBJ2-3; D is ambiguous. The CDR3 consists of 17 residues. V shed 6 bases and J shed 2 bases, with 21 bases lying between them. CDR3 amino acids: CASSPLAPRLLTDTQYF. The CDR3 DNA reads as TGTGCCAGCAGCCCCCTCGCGCCTAGGCTCCTCACAGATACGCAGTATTTT.

This chain connects TRBV25-1 to TRBJ1-2; 8 bases align to TRBD1. The CDR3 consists of 13 residues. V was clipped by 7 bases and J by 4 bases; unmatched bases: 5. The V gene's germline CDR1 is MGHDK and CDR2 SYGVNS. The CDR3 is CASMSDRAYGYTF. The CDR3 DNA reads TGTGCCAGCATGTCGGACAGGGCCTATGGCTACACCTTC.

This sequence joins TRBV28 and TRBJ2-2, with 9 nucleotides matching TRBD1. Germline V gives CDR1 MDHEN, CDR2 SYDVKM. This CDR3 comprises 21 residues. After removal of 6 bases from V and 8 bases from J, the junction contained 28 bases not matched to a gene. The CDR3 sequence is CASRQWLYRGRDVPALGELFF. In DNA, the CDR3 is TGTGCCAGCAGACAATGGTTGTACAGGGGGCGCGATGTGCCCGCTTTAGGGGAGCTGTTTTTT. Full variable domain (outside the CDR3, taken from reference TRBV28 and TRBJ2-2): DVKVTQSSRYLVKRTGEKVFLECVQDMDHENMFWYRQDPGLGLRLIYFSYDVKMKEKGDIPEGYSVSREKKERFSLILESASTNQTSMYLCASRQWLYRGRDVPALGELFFGEGSRLTVL.

V and J are TRBV5-1 and TRBJ1-1, with a weak D call TRBD1 (5 bases). Germline V lookup: CDR1 SGHRS, CDR2 YFSETQ. Trimming took off 4 bases at V and 0 bases at J, with 10 bases between the two ends. The CDR3 loop spans 14 amino acids. CDR3 residues: CASSDDRLNTEAFF. CDR3 in DNA: TGCGCCAGCAGCGATGACAGACTGAACACTGAAGCTTTCTTT.

This clonotype was observed a handful of times. The chain employs TRBV18 and TRBJ1-1, with TRBD1 matching over 7 bases. Losses at the gene ends were 4 bases for V and 4 bases for J; bases not matched to a gene: 9. Per germline, CDR1 KGHSH and CDR2 LQKENI. The CDR3 runs to 15 residues. CDR3 nucleotide sequence: TGTGCCAGCTCACGAGAGACAGGGCTGATCACTGAAGCTTTCTTT. This codes for CASSRETGLITEAFF.

This clonotype has a handful of counts. The genes are TRBV7-8 and TRBJ2-2; TRBD2 matches 11 bases. With V trimmed by 4 bases and J by 4 bases, 8 bases remained unmatched. Germline CDR1 SGHVS, CDR2 FQNEAQ. The CDR3 covers 17 residues. The CDR3 is CASSSTSGLAVTGELFF. The CDR3 DNA reads TGTGCCAGCAGCTCAACCTCGGGACTAGCGGTCACCGGGGAGCTGTTTTTT.

The chain uses TRBV4-1 and TRBJ2-3; D may be TRBD2 (6 bases). Germline V gives CDR1 MGHRA, CDR2 YSYEKL. The CDR3 runs 16 residues. Trimming removed 0 bases at V and 2 bases at J, with 12 bases between. The CDR3, as DNA: TGCGCCAGCAGCCAAGAGGTAGCGGACAACACAGATACGCAGTATTTT. Translated, it gives CASSQEVADNTDTQYF.